Below, 22 T cell receptor beta chains from the same sample are listed, as sequenced in a study of radiation and T cells in renal cell carcinoma (dated by TCRdb to the early 2020s). The library was produced with the immunoSEQ multiplex PCR assay. TCRdb holds this immuneACCESS table with in-frame rearrangements only. Some clones are missing; in checked studies, unresolved V genes explain under half, and the rest has no known cause. This sample lists some 44,000 clones; around four fifths were detected once. Clones ranked in the top ten supply 25% to 30% of the sample. The time point label, as the study defines it: blood 4 weeks post-SBRT, at nephrectomy. The treatment or condition tag for this specimen amounts to: 15 Gy SBRT to primary tumor, nephrectomy 4 weeks later. Sequencing used blood, obtained from a patient whose treatment included radiotherapy and nephrectomy. Receptors were obtained from a woman between 70 and 85 years old with renal cell carcinoma.

The chain recombines TRBV5-1 with TRBJ2-1; 9 nucleotides line up with TRBD1. CDR3 length: 16 amino acids. Germline CDR1 and CDR2: SGHRS and YFSETQ. V gave up 3 bases and J gave up 4 bases; unmatched junction bases: 8. The CDR3 loop is CASSSGDRVPYNEQFF. Written as DNA, the CDR3 is TGCGCCAGCAGCTCGGGGGACAGGGTACCATACAATGAGCAGTTCTTC.

This clone came up once. This chain links TRBV7-9 with TRBJ2-1, with no clear D. CDR3 length: 12 amino acids. The ends were cut back, 1 base at V and 12 bases at J, with 10 bases in the middle. The germline gives CDR1 SEHNR, CDR2 FQNEAQ (reference sequence). The CDR3 DNA reads TGTGCCAGCAGCTTAGGAGCTCTGGGGCAGTTCTTC. Amino acid sequence: CASSLGALGQFF.

V is TRBV6-6 and J is TRBJ1-3; TRBD1 aligns across 7 bases. The CDR3 has 13 amino acids. Germline V gives CDR1 MNHNY, CDR2 SVGAGI (reference sequence). With 8 bases clipped from V and 3 bases from J, the junction kept 4 bases outside the gene matches. This CDR3 is CASGRGVGNTIYF. For the CDR3, the DNA is TGTGCCAGCGGCAGGGGGGTTGGAAACACCATATATTTT.

V gene TRBV6-1 combines with J gene TRBJ1-3; D may be TRBD1 (6 bases). V lost 2 bases to trimming and J lost 2 bases, with 13 bases between them. Germline CDR1 MNHNS, CDR2 SASEGT. This CDR3 contains 16 residues. The CDR3 DNA sequence: TGTGCCAGCAGTGAATGGGGGCTTGCTGCTGGAAACACCATATATTTT. Translated: CASSEWGLAAGNTIYF.

CDR3 in DNA: TGCAGCGTTCTCCCCCAACAGGACCCCCTGTACAATGAGCAGTTCTTC. This translates into CSVLPQQDPLYNEQFF. The rearrangement uses TRBV29-1 and TRBJ2-1, with a possible D match to TRBD1 (5 bases). Per the germline V gene, CDR1 is SQVTM and CDR2 is ANQGSEA. Trimming took off 5 bases at V and 4 bases at J, with 21 bases between the two ends. The CDR3 is made up of 16 amino acids.

The chain joins TRBV10-2 to TRBJ2-3; D is undetermined. CDR1 WSHSY and CDR2 SAAADI come from the germline V gene. The CDR3 consists of 13 residues. Trimming pared 7 bases from V and 3 bases from J, leaving 11 bases between. DNA for the CDR3: TGCGCCAGCATTCGGGTGGAGACAGATACGCAGTATTTT. This sequence encodes CASIRVETDTQYF.

The chain employs TRBV5-1 and TRBJ1-1; D unresolved. This CDR3 has 13 amino acids. Trimming removed 2 bases from V and 0 bases from J, with 5 bases in between. Germline values: CDR1 SGHRS, CDR2 YFSETQ. The CDR3 here is CASSLGVNTEAFF. The CDR3, as DNA: TGCGCCAGCAGCTTAGGCGTGAACACTGAAGCTTTCTTT.

A note on this clone: Distinct nucleotide sequences in the sample also encode this CDR3. The chain joins TRBV9 to TRBJ1-5; the D gene is possibly TRBD1 (5 bases). This CDR3 spans 14 amino acids. Between the trimmed V and J ends, which lost 1 base and 2 bases, there was a span of 7 bases. The germline V gene has CDR1 SGDLS and CDR2 YYNGEE. The DNA for the CDR3 is TGTGCCAGCAGCGTACAGGGTGGCAATCAGCCCCAGCATTTT. Translation: CASSVQGGNQPQHF. The variable domain in full, with the rest retrieved from reference TRBV9 and TRBJ1-5, is DSGVTQTPKHLITATGQRVTLRCSPRSGDLSVYWYQQSLDQGLQFLIQYYNGEERAKGNILERFSAQQFPDLHSELNLSSLELGDSALYFCASSVQGGNQPQHFGDGTRLSIL.

This rearrangement joins TRBV19 to TRBJ1-1; a weak D match, TRBD1 (5 bases). Trimming removed 5 bases at V and 0 bases at J, with 10 bases between. This CDR3 has 14 amino acids. Germline V gives CDR1 LNHDA, CDR2 SQIVND (reference sequence). CDR3 DNA sequence: TGTGCCAGTAGTGCGGGGCTGGTGAACACTGAAGCTTTCTTT. Its translation: CASSAGLVNTEAFF.

V and J are TRBV2 and TRBJ1-5, with D possibly TRBD1 on 5 matching bases. Germline V CDR1 and CDR2: SNHLY, FYNNEI. V was clipped by 5 bases and J by 3 bases, with 14 bases between them. The CDR3 length is 15 residues. The CDR3 spells CASSLEGRVNQPQHF. CDR3 coding DNA: TGTGCCAGCAGTCTTGAGGGGAGGGTCAATCAGCCCCAGCATTTT.

Only one count was recorded for this clone. The genes are TRBV7-9 and TRBJ2-1; 11 bases agree with TRBD2. This CDR3 region has 17 residues. In germline, CDR1 is SEHNR, CDR2 FQNEAQ (reference sequence). With 0 bases clipped from V and 4 bases from J, the junction kept 5 bases outside the gene matches. The DNA for the CDR3 is TGTGCCAGCAGCTTAGCATCGGCTAGCGGGGGGTACAATGAGCAGTTCTTC. Translating gives CASSLASASGGYNEQFF.

The V gene is TRBV5-4, the J gene TRBJ1-2; no reliable D call. The V gene's germline CDR1 is SGHNT and CDR2 YYREEE (reference sequence). The ends were cut back, 0 bases at V and 3 bases at J, with 12 bases in the middle. The CDR3 has 15 residues. For the CDR3, the DNA is TGTGCCAGCAGCTTGGCCTCTGAGGCGGACTATGGCTACACCTTC. Translated, it gives CASSLASEADYGYTF.

The chain has TRBV4-2 and TRBJ2-7; TRBD2 aligns across 8 bases. After removal of 4 bases from V and 5 bases from J, the junction contained 13 bases not matched to a gene. The CDR3 contains 16 residues. Germline CDR1 is LGHNA and CDR2 is YNFKEQ. The CDR3 region is CASSPRGREGTHEQYF. CDR3 in DNA: TGTGCCAGCAGCCCCAGGGGACGGGAGGGCACCCACGAGCAGTACTTC.

The rearrangement joins TRBV6-5 to TRBJ2-1; perhaps TRBD2 as D (6 bases). This CDR3 contains 16 residues. CDR1 MNHEY and CDR2 SVGAGI come from the germline V gene. Trimming cost V 1 base and J 1 base, with 11 bases left between them. In nucleotides, the CDR3 is TGTGCCAGCAGTTACTTGGCGGGGTATTCCTACAATGAGCAGTTCTTC. Residues: CASSYLAGYSYNEQFF.

The V gene is TRBV6-5, the J gene TRBJ1-2; the match to TRBD1 covers 10 bases. The CDR3 loop spans 14 amino acids. The germline CDR1 and CDR2 sequences are MNHEY and SVGAGI. V shed 6 bases, J shed 10 bases, and the junction held 11 bases outside the gene matches. The CDR3 coding sequence is TGTGCCAGCAGGGTGACAGGGGGCGTTGATGTCTACACCTTC. Protein product: CASRVTGGVDVYTF.

The chain is built from TRBV7-9 and TRBJ2-1; 9 bases line up with TRBD1. Germline V gene sequence: CDR1 SEHNR, CDR2 FQNEAQ (reference sequence). The length of the CDR3 is 15 residues. Trimming at V came to 6 bases and at J to 6 bases, leaving 9 bases not matched to a gene. The CDR3 reads CASSNRGRDGNEQFF. In DNA, the CDR3 is TGTGCCAGCAGTAACAGGGGGCGGGATGGCAATGAGCAGTTCTTC.

The chain is built from TRBV5-4 and TRBJ2-3, with D hard to call. From germline, CDR1 is SGHNT and CDR2 YYREEE (reference sequence). V dropped 0 bases and J dropped 5 bases, with 10 bases sitting between them. This CDR3 is built from 14 residues. The DNA for the CDR3 is TGTGCCAGCAGCTTGGTCTCTACGAAAGATACGCAGTATTTT. As protein: CASSLVSTKDTQYF. The whole variable domain, remainder taken from reference TRBV5-4 and TRBJ2-3, is ETGVTQSPTHLIKTRGQQVTLRCSSQSGHNTVSWYQQALGQGPQFIFQYYREEENGRGNFPPRFSGLQFPNYSSELNVNALELDDSALYLCASSLVSTKDTQYFGPGTRLTVL.

CDR3 sequence (DNA): TGTGCCAGCAGTGAACCGCCAGGGGGCTTGGAAAAACTGTTTTTT. The encoded protein is CASSEPPGGLEKLFF. This rearrangement joins TRBV6-1 to TRBJ1-4, with 8 bases matching TRBD1. V was pared by 2 bases and J by 8 bases, with 7 bases of the junction left unmatched. Germline values: CDR1 MNHNS, CDR2 SASEGT. The length of the CDR3 is 15 residues.

This clone showed up just a few times. The chain is built from TRBV27 and TRBJ1-5, with 8 nucleotides matching TRBD1. V was clipped by 8 bases and J by 6 bases; unmatched bases: 6. From germline, CDR1 is MNHEY and CDR2 SMNVEV (reference sequence). This CDR3 is 13 amino acids long. CDR3 residues: CASGQGMGQPQHF. CDR3 coding DNA: TGTGCCAGCGGACAGGGAATGGGTCAGCCCCAGCATTTT.

The J gene is TRBJ2-5, the V gene TRBV4-2, with 7 bases that match TRBD1. Losses at the gene ends were 3 bases for V and 0 bases for J; bases not matched to a gene: 7. From germline, CDR1 is LGHNA and CDR2 YNFKEQ. The CDR3 length is 16 residues. The CDR3 spells CASSHASTGYQETQYF. CDR3 nucleotide sequence: TGTGCCAGCAGCCACGCATCGACAGGGTACCAAGAGACCCAGTACTTC.

This chain connects TRBV27 to TRBJ1-4; perhaps TRBD1 as D (6 bases). This CDR3 is 14 amino acids long. V was shortened by 3 bases and J by 8 bases, with 13 bases between the two germline ends. From germline, CDR1 is MNHEY and CDR2 SMNVEV (reference sequence). CDR3 region: CASSFTRGEEKLFF. CDR3 nucleotides: TGTGCCAGCAGTTTTACCAGGGGCGAGGAAAAACTGTTTTTT. The variable domain in full, with the rest retrieved from reference TRBV27 and TRBJ1-4, is EAQVTQNPRYLITVTGKKLTVTCSQNMNHEYMSWYRQDPGLGLRQIYYSMNVEVTDKGDVPEGYKVSRKEKRNFPLILESPSPNQTSLYFCASSFTRGEEKLFFGSGTQLSVL.

The rearrangement uses TRBV15 and TRBJ2-3; perhaps TRBD2 as D (6 bases). CDR3 size: 16 residues. Trimming left V 3 bases short and J 1 base short, with 14 bases between. The germline V gene has CDR1 LNHNV and CDR2 YYDKDF (reference sequence). DNA of the CDR3: TGTGCCACCAGCAGGGGAGAGATAGCGGGCACAGATACGCAGTATTTT. Its translation: CATSRGEIAGTDTQYF.